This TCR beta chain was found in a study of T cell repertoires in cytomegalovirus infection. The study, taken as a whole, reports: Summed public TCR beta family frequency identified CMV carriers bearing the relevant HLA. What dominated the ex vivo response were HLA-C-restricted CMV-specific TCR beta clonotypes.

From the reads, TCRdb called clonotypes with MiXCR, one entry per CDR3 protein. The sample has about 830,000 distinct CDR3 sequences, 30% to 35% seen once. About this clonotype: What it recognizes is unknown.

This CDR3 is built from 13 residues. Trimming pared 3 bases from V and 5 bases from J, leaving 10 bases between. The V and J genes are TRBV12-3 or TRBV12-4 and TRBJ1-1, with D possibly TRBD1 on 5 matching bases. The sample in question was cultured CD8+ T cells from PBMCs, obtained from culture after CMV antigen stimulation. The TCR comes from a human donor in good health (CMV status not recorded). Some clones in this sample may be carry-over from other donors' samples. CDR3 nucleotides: TGTGCCAGCAGTTTCGGGGAGGGGACTGAAGCTTTCTTT. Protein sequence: CASSFGEGTEAFF.